This TCR beta chain was sequenced for a study of spatial heterogeneity in lung cancer. This clonotype was seen many times. There are 17 residues in the CDR3. Germline CDR1 is SQVTM and CDR2 is ANQGSEA. Trimming stripped 3 bases from V and 3 bases from J, with 24 bases between. Regarding time point: sample taken at primary tumor resection. The study sequenced unsorted whole RNA from tumor, nontumor lung or frozen PBMC. TCR cDNA molecules were tagged individually, and each one carried a unique molecular identifier. TCRdb reprocessed the 5' RACE reads via MiXCR and lists one record per CDR3 protein. This sample has 25,000 or so distinct CDR3 sequences; 4% to 5% occur once, and the top ten carry more than 4.5%.

The TCR comes from a male donor with early-stage non-small cell lung cancer. Sequences were derived from PBMCs, sampled at surgery. The chain combines TRBV29-1 with TRBJ2-7; D unclear. As DNA, the CDR3 is TGCAGCGTTGATGGTTTGACCGAGGAAGGACGGATCTACGAGCAGTACTTC. This codes for CSVDGLTEEGRIYEQYF.